Following are 28 T cell receptor beta chains from one sample sequenced in a study of blood T cell repertoires in COVID-19. Profiling relied on immunoSEQ multiplex PCR, and the TCRdb table lists in-frame clones only, not all of them. Of about 190,000 clones in the sample, approximately 79% are singletons; the top ten hold roughly 5.2%. The sample taken for sequencing was PBMCs or T cells enriched from blood (not recorded which). The receptors come from a woman aged 60-75 years with acute COVID-19.

This sequence joins TRBV7-2 and TRBJ1-6; D ambiguous. With 5 bases removed from V and 10 bases from J, the gap between germline ends came to 15 bases. The CDR3 has 14 residues. Germline V lookup: CDR1 SGHTA, CDR2 FQGNSA. CDR3 DNA sequence: TGTGCCAGCAGCACCCTTCCCCCACAGTCACCCCTCCACTTT. Amino acid sequence: CASSTLPPQSPLHF.

This clone was seen only a few times. The chain uses TRBV5-6 and TRBJ2-2; 7 bases line up with TRBD1. The V segment lost 2 bases and the J segment 6 bases; nucleotides outside the gene matches: 4. Germline assignment: CDR1 SGHDT and CDR2 YYEEEE. This CDR3 is 14 amino acids long. The DNA of the CDR3 is TGTGCCAGCAGCTTCGGGCAGGGGGCCGGGGAGCTGTTTTTT. Its protein product is CASSFGQGAGELFF.

The count of this clone is one. The V gene is TRBV4-2, the J gene TRBJ2-1, with TRBD2 matching over 13 bases. The ends lost 7 bases at V and 8 bases at J; junction bases unmatched: 5. This CDR3 region has 14 residues. Germline V lookup: CDR1 LGHNA, CDR2 YNFKEQ. Here the CDR3 reads CASIQTSGGYEQFF. The CDR3 nucleotides are TGTGCCAGCATCCAGACTAGCGGGGGGTATGAGCAGTTCTTC.

This chain uses TRBV4-2 with TRBJ2-5; D is unresolved. The CDR3 has 13 amino acids. Germline CDR1 LGHNA, CDR2 YNFKEQ. V was cut by 1 base and J by 3 bases, with 6 bases left in between. The CDR3 nucleotides read TGTGCCAGCAGCCAAGCCAGGAAAGAGACCCAGTACTTC. This translates into CASSQARKETQYF.

V gene TRBV7-2 combines with J gene TRBJ2-3; TRBD2 agrees at 8 bases. The length of the CDR3 is 15 residues. The V gene end was trimmed by 3 bases and the J gene end by 4 bases; junction bases not matched to a gene: 6. Germline loops: CDR1 SGHTA, CDR2 FQGNSA. CDR3 residues: CASSFFGGDPDTQYF. For the CDR3, the DNA is TGTGCCAGCAGCTTCTTCGGGGGGGATCCAGATACGCAGTATTTT.

The V and J genes are TRBV11-3 and TRBJ2-3; D is perhaps TRBD2 (5 bases). CDR3 size: 14 residues. In germline, CDR1 is SGHNT, CDR2 YENEEA. The ends were cut back, 5 bases at V and 5 bases at J, with 14 bases in the middle. In nucleotides, the CDR3 is TGTGCCAGCAGCGGGCGGACCGAGGGAGATACGCAGTATTTT. Translation gives CASSGRTEGDTQYF.

This chain uses TRBV5-1 with TRBJ2-2, with unresolved D. The germline V gene encodes CDR1 SGHRS and CDR2 YFSETQ. Trimming pared 2 bases from V and 2 bases from J, leaving 7 bases between. This CDR3 is built from 14 residues. In DNA, the CDR3 is TGCGCCAGCAGCTTTAGTAGCAACACCGGGGAGCTGTTTTTT. Encoded protein: CASSFSSNTGELFF.

The chain links TRBV3-1 (or the pseudogene TRBV3-2) to TRBJ1-2; 8 nucleotides line up with TRBD1. Per the germline V gene, CDR1 is LGHDT and CDR2 is YNNKEL (reference sequence). This CDR3 region has 16 residues. Trimming at V came to 6 bases and at J to 4 bases, leaving 13 bases not matched to a gene. In nucleotides, the CDR3 is TGTGCCAGCAGTCCCTCGGGACAGGATCTTGGCTATGGCTACACCTTC. This sequence encodes CASSPSGQDLGYGYTF.

This sequence joins TRBV7-2 and TRBJ1-3; D not certain. Germline CDR1 SGHTA, CDR2 FQGNSA. Trimming pared 8 bases from V and 1 base from J, leaving 9 bases between. The CDR3 is made up of 13 amino acids. The CDR3 nucleotides are TGTGCCAGCCGGGGAGCATCTGGAAACACCATATATTTT. This encodes CASRGASGNTIYF.

A few counts support this clone. The chain couples TRBV6-5 to TRBJ2-1; D call uncertain. CDR1 is MNHEY, CDR2 SVGAGI, per germline. The CDR3 totals 14 residues. Trimming removed 4 bases from V and 5 bases from J, with 12 bases in between. The CDR3 region has the DNA TGTGCCAGCAGTTCGCCTCGACTTAACAATGAGCAGTTCTTC. It encodes CASSSPRLNNEQFF.

This clone was detected only once. The genes are TRBV4-3 and TRBJ1-5; possible D gene TRBD1, 5 bases. The CDR3 contains 13 residues. Germline CDR1 LGHNA, CDR2 YSLEER. V lost 3 bases and J lost 8, with 11 bases in between. The CDR3 loop reads CASSQSGREPQHF. CDR3 coding DNA: TGCGCCAGCAGCCAGTCAGGGAGGGAGCCCCAGCATTTT.

The CDR3 region has the DNA TGTGCCAGCTCACCCCAAGCCAACAGGGGGAACTATGGCTACACCTTC. Protein: CASSPQANRGNYGYTF. This chain uses TRBV18 with TRBJ1-2; 8 nucleotides line up with TRBD1. Germline lookup yields CDR1 KGHSH and CDR2 LQKENI. Trimming took 3 bases from V and 2 from J; bases not matched to a gene: 8. The CDR3 runs to 16 residues. The whole variable domain, filled in from reference TRBV18 and TRBJ1-2, reads NAGVMQNPRHLVRRRGQEARLRCSPMKGHSHVYWYRQLPEEGLKFMVYLQKENIIDESGMPKERFSAEFPKEGPSILRIQQVVRGDSAAYFCASSPQANRGNYGYTFGSGTRLTVV.

This clone was observed a single time. The chain has TRBV27 and TRBJ1-2, with unresolved D. The germline gives CDR1 MNHEY, CDR2 SMNVEV (reference sequence). Trimming left V 4 bases short and J 8 bases short, with 11 bases between. The CDR3 has 12 amino acids. The CDR3: CASSSSEGGYTF. The CDR3 DNA is TGTGCCAGCAGTTCTAGCGAAGGGGGCTACACCTTC.

The chain has TRBV24-1 and TRBJ1-2; D is undetermined. Trimming took 1 base from V and 3 from J, leaving 5 bases between them. This CDR3 contains 13 residues. Per the germline V gene, CDR1 is KGHDR and CDR2 is SFDVKD. For the CDR3, the DNA is TGTGCCACCAGTGATTTCGGTTACTATGGCTACACCTTC. As protein: CATSDFGYYGYTF.

This clone was seen once. The genes are TRBV7-2 and TRBJ1-2, with D unresolved. There are 11 residues in the CDR3. The germline V gene encodes CDR1 SGHTA and CDR2 FQGNSA. The V and J ends lost 3 bases and 8 bases respectively, with 7 bases between them. This CDR3 is CASSFKSGYTF. The CDR3 nucleotides read TGTGCCAGCAGCTTTAAATCGGGCTACACCTTC.

The genes are TRBV7-2 and TRBJ1-1, with a tentative D call TRBD1 (5 bases). V was clipped by 4 bases and J by 8 bases, with 14 bases between them. The CDR3 totals 13 residues. Germline V CDR1 and CDR2: SGHTA, FQGNSA. The CDR3 reads CASSSHQGTEAFF. The CDR3 DNA is TGTGCCAGCAGCTCCCATCAGGGTACAGAAGCTTTCTTT.

The chain combines TRBV6-5 with TRBJ2-1; 8 bases agree with TRBD1. Germline V gives CDR1 MNHEY, CDR2 SVGAGI. Germline trimming cut 5 bases from V and 4 bases from J; bases unmatched to any gene: 7. This CDR3 is 15 amino acids long. The CDR3 protein is CASSTTGALYNEQFF. The CDR3 DNA reads TGTGCCAGCAGTACGACAGGGGCCCTATACAATGAGCAGTTCTTC.

In this sample, this clone turned up a few times. This chain uses TRBV6-5 with TRBJ1-1; D possibly corresponds to TRBD1 (6 bases). The CDR3 is 13 amino acids. Trimming cost V 6 bases and J 0 bases, with 8 bases left between them. CDR1 is MNHEY and CDR2 is SVGAGI in the germline V gene. The CDR3 nucleotides read TGTGCCAGCAGGGACAGATTGAACACTGAAGCTTTCTTT. Protein product: CASRDRLNTEAFF.

The chain recombines TRBV10-3 with TRBJ1-1, with TRBD1 matching 7 bases. Germline trimming cut 2 bases from V and 7 bases from J; bases unmatched to any gene: 1. The CDR3 spans 12 residues. CDR1 and CDR2 (germline): ENHRY, SYGVKD. The DNA of the CDR3 is TGTGCCATCAGTGAGAACAGGGGTGAAGCTTTCTTT. Translated: CAISENRGEAFF.

J is TRBJ2-1 and V is TRBV9, with D unclear. Germline V gene sequence: CDR1 SGDLS, CDR2 YYNGEE. V was cut by 0 bases and J by 4 bases, with 11 bases left in between. The CDR3 spans 15 residues. CDR3 sequence: CASSVEGAQYNEQFF. The CDR3 nucleotides are TGTGCCAGCAGCGTAGAAGGAGCGCAATACAATGAGCAGTTCTTC.

The chain uses TRBV27 and TRBJ1-2; D perhaps matches TRBD1 (5 bases). Germline V gene sequence: CDR1 MNHEY, CDR2 SMNVEV (reference sequence). The CDR3 runs 13 residues. Trimming left V 8 bases short and J 10 bases short, with 20 bases between. CDR3 in amino acids: CASRGGRDADYTF. CDR3 DNA: TGTGCCAGCCGGGGGGGAAGGGACGCTGACTACACCTTC.

The chain uses TRBV18 and TRBJ2-3; D unclear. V shed 5 bases and J shed 2 bases, with 5 bases lying between them. The CDR3 runs 12 residues. The germline gives CDR1 KGHSH, CDR2 LQKENI. CDR3 sequence (DNA): TGTGCCAGCTCAGAGGTCACAGATACGCAGTATTTT. This translates into CASSEVTDTQYF.

The rearrangement joins TRBV24-1 to TRBJ2-3, with D possibly matching TRBD2 (6 bases). CDR1 is KGHDR, CDR2 SFDVKD, per germline. V lost 5 bases and J lost 2, with 19 bases in between. There are 17 residues in the CDR3. The CDR3: CATSGATRDRSTDTQYF. CDR3 DNA sequence: TGTGCCACCAGTGGGGCCACGCGGGATCGGTCCACAGATACGCAGTATTTT.

The chain links TRBV6-5 to TRBJ2-2; a possible D gene is TRBD1 (5 bases). CDR1 and CDR2 (germline): MNHEY, SVGAGI. Trimming cost V 7 bases and J 1 base, with 7 bases left between them. The CDR3 is made up of 13 amino acids. CDR3 sequence: CASNQGNTGELFF. DNA of the CDR3: TGTGCCAGCAATCAGGGGAACACCGGGGAGCTGTTTTTT.

The V gene is TRBV7-2, the J gene TRBJ1-1; tentative D call: TRBD1 (5 bases). Germline-derived CDR1 and CDR2 are SGHTA and FQGNSA. V lost 2 bases and J lost 8, with 12 bases in between. The CDR3 sequence is 13 residues long. CDR3 DNA: TGTGCCAGCAGCTTACAACAGGTAACCGAAGCTTTCTTT. It specifies CASSLQQVTEAFF.

This chain links TRBV24-1 with TRBJ2-2; 9 bases agree with TRBD1. Germline V CDR1 and CDR2: KGHDR, SFDVKD. Trimming at V came to 4 bases and at J to 3 bases, leaving 8 bases not matched to a gene. The CDR3 runs to 17 residues. CDR3: CATSEIRQGEDTGELFF. The CDR3 bases are TGTGCCACCAGTGAGATCCGACAGGGGGAGGACACCGGGGAGCTGTTTTTT.

This clone turned up a few times. The V and J genes are TRBV5-1 and TRBJ1-2; D is ambiguous. In germline, CDR1 is SGHRS, CDR2 YFSETQ. The length of the CDR3 is 14 residues. The ends were cut back, 0 bases at V and 4 bases at J, with 10 bases in the middle. The CDR3 here is CASSLEGVLYGYTF. The CDR3 nucleotides are TGCGCCAGCAGCTTGGAAGGAGTACTCTATGGCTACACCTTC.

The chain joins TRBV19 to TRBJ2-1, with a possible D match to TRBD2 (5 bases). V was pared by 6 bases and J by 1 base, with 10 bases between. Per the germline V gene, CDR1 is LNHDA and CDR2 is SQIVND (reference sequence). This CDR3 has 14 amino acids. CDR3 loop: CASRGGSSYNEQFF. CDR3 sequence (DNA): TGTGCCAGTAGGGGCGGGTCTTCCTACAATGAGCAGTTCTTC.